This is a list of T cell receptor beta chains from one sample in a study of cytomegalovirus exposure and HLA in healthy donors. Profiled with immunoSEQ multiplex PCR; TCRdb holds only in-frame clones, not every one. This sample has 150,000 to 200,000 clones, with approximately 79% found just once. Material: PBMCs. These receptors were collected from a woman aged 50 to 60 in good health and CMV-seropositive. CDR3s include the opening cysteine and the closing phenylalanine or tryptophan. The order of the fields is V gene, D gene, clone size, J gene, CDR3 length, CDR3 protein, CDR3 DNA. D genes are given only for firm matches. The listing skips clone size in some rows; elsewhere it reads once, few, many or a size class.

>TRBV15|.|.|TRBJ1-2|13
CATSRDREGGYTF
TGTGCCACCAGCAGAGATCGGGAGGGAGGCTACACCTTC
>TRBV19|.|.|TRBJ1-3|14
CASSLTVGRNTIYF
TGTGCCAGTAGCTTGACAGTCGGCAGGAACACCATATATTTT
>TRBV7-2|.|.|TRBJ2-7|16
CASSLRVAGAPREQYF
TGTGCCAGCAGCTTACGGGTGGCGGGGGCCCCCCGCGAGCAGTACTTC
>TRBV28|.|few|TRBJ2-2|13
CASSFRGTGELFF
TGTGCCAGCAGTTTTCGGGGCACCGGGGAGCTGTTTTTT
>TRBV6-6|.|.|TRBJ2-2|13
CASSYQGSGELFF
TGTGCCAGCAGTTACCAGGGTTCCGGGGAGCTGTTTTTT
>TRBV15|.|once|TRBJ1-5|14
CATSRQGHNQPQHF
TGTGCCACCAGCAGACAGGGACACAATCAGCCCCAGCATTTT
>TRBV25-1|.|.|TRBJ1-4|14
CASSWGHLNEKLFF
TGTGCCAGCAGCTGGGGACACCTTAATGAAAAACTGTTTTTT
>TRBV5-1|TRBD1|.|TRBJ2-3|15
CASLTGTGTADTQYF
TGCGCCAGCTTAACCGGGACAGGGACGGCAGATACGCAGTATTTT
>TRBV28|TRBD1|once|TRBJ1-1|13
CASSGQGDTEAFF
TGTGCCAGCAGTGGTCAGGGGGACACTGAAGCTTTCTTT
>TRBV6-5|TRBD1|.|TRBJ1-6|15
CASSYLRQGGKPLHF
TGTGCCAGCAGTTACCTACGACAGGGGGGAAAACCCCTCCACTTT
>TRBV9|TRBD2|.|TRBJ2-5|14
CASSGRGVAGTQYF
TGTGCCAGCAGCGGACGGGGGGTAGCGGGGACCCAGTACTTC
>TRBV27|.|.|TRBJ1-1|13
CASSFHGATEAFF
TGTGCCAGCAGTTTTCACGGAGCCACTGAAGCTTTCTTT